The source of this T cell receptor beta chain is a study of shared clonotypes between healthy human individuals. As for this clone: Its specificity is not known.

CDR1 is SEHNR and CDR2 is FQNEAQ in the germline V gene (reference sequence). The CDR3 is made up of 12 amino acids. The V end was cut by 5 bases, the J end by 6 bases, with 10 bases between. Measured with immunoSEQ multiplex PCR; TCRdb has only the in-frame clones, and not every one. The profile shows approximately 2.1 million clones, 85% to 95% of them singletons. Study-level results: It was anticipated that sequencing depth would influence how many clonotypes donors shared.

The chain uses TRBV7-9 and TRBJ2-5, with D uncertain. This sequence was found in a young man in good health. Some clones in this sample may be carry-over from other donors' samples. The sample consisted of naive CD4+ T cells from PBMCs. Subset: CD45RA+ positively selected. This chain's CDR3 is CASSPHLQTQYF. CDR3 nucleotide sequence: TGTGCCAGCAGCCCCCACCTCCAGACCCAGTACTTC.